This is a list of T cell receptor beta chains from one sample in a study of CD8+CD57+ T cells in acquired aplastic anemia. TCRdb re-called the reads with MiXCR, one entry per CDR3 protein. The data show approximately 270,000 distinct CDR3 sequences, approximately 55% seen once. Material for sequencing was sorted CD4+, CD8+, or CD8+CD57+ T cells (not recorded which) from PBMCs. These receptor sequences come from a human donor with severe aplastic anemia or a healthy control (not recorded which). Each CDR3 is given with its conserved first and last residue. The D gene is left open where the match is weak. A clone size is listed for some rows: how often the clone was seen (once, few, many), or a class if it is expanded.

cdr3_aa cdr3_nt j_call v_call clone_size d_call
CASSLNVATGHPYEQYF TGTGCCAGCAGCTTAAATGTCGCCACAGGACATCCCTACGAGCAGTACTTC TRBJ2-7 TRBV2 . .
CASSEGRGLGTGELFF TGTGCCAGCAGTGAAGGGAGGGGGCTGGGCACCGGGGAGCTGTTTTTT TRBJ2-2 TRBV2 . .
CASSPGRINEQFF TGTGCCAGCAGCCCGGGCCGGATCAATGAGCAGTTCTTC TRBJ2-1 TRBV5-6 few .
CASSLYLGSSTF TGTGCCAGCAGCTTATATCTCGGCAGCTCAACCTTC TRBJ1-2 TRBV11-3 . .
CAISEWSAGGSGANVLTF TGTGCCATCAGTGAGTGGTCGGCAGGGGGTTCTGGGGCCAACGTCCTGACTTTC TRBJ2-6 TRBV10-3 few TRBD1
CASSENWMNTEAFF TGTGCCAGCAGTGAGAACTGGATGAACACTGAAGCTTTCTTT TRBJ1-1 TRBV5-8 . .
CASRDSNYGYTF TGTGCCAGCAGAGATTCTAACTATGGCTACACCTTC TRBJ1-2 TRBV25-1 many .
CASSVTGHLYGYTF TGTGCCAGCAGCGTGACGGGACACCTCTATGGCTACACCTTC TRBJ1-2 TRBV9 many .
CASSIDPPGLGYNEQFF TGTGCCAGTAGTATAGATCCCCCGGGACTAGGCTACAATGAGCAGTTCTTC TRBJ2-1 TRBV19 . TRBD2
CATSSHEGYEQYF TGTGCCACCAGCAGTCATGAGGGCTACGAGCAGTACTTC TRBJ2-7 TRBV15 . .
CAISVRLGHRTTNEKLFF TGTGCCATCAGTGTAAGATTGGGACACCGGACAACTAATGAAAAACTGTTTTTT TRBJ1-4 TRBV10-3 . .
CASSLGGSGLYNEQFF TGTGCCAGCAGCTTAGGAGGGAGTGGGCTATACAATGAGCAGTTCTTC TRBJ2-1 TRBV7-2 . .
CATSNRVNRGIPFEQYF TGTGCCACCAGCAATAGGGTCAACCGGGGCATCCCCTTCGAGCAGTACTTC TRBJ2-7 TRBV15 . .
CASSLVGGAQYF TGTGCCAGCAGCTTAGTGGGAGGGGCCCAGTACTTC TRBJ2-5 TRBV7-2 . TRBD2
CASSHPFSGGTYEQYF TGCGCCAGCAGCCACCCCTTTAGCGGGGGGACCTACGAGCAGTACTTC TRBJ2-7 TRBV5-1 . TRBD2
CASSLVPSGDGQETQYF TGTGCCAGCAGCTTAGTGCCTAGCGGGGACGGCCAAGAGACCCAGTACTTC TRBJ2-5 TRBV7-2 once TRBD2
CASSQASGSSGNTIYF TGTGCCAGCTCACAGGCCTCAGGGAGCTCTGGAAACACCATATATTTT TRBJ1-3 TRBV18 once .
CSVENTGLPKTYNEQFF TGCAGCGTTGAAAACACAGGACTACCGAAAACCTACAATGAGCAGTTCTTC TRBJ2-1 TRBV29-1 . .
CASSEYPTGGGTDTQYF TGTGCTAGCAGCGAGTACCCGACAGGGGGCGGGACAGATACGCAGTATTTT TRBJ2-3 TRBV7-7 many TRBD1
CASSPPLGAGRHNEQFF TGTGCCAGCAGCCCCCCTCTTGGAGCGGGGAGACACAATGAGCAGTTCTTC TRBJ2-1 TRBV3-1 few TRBD2
CSALLARTGYEQYF TGCAGTGCGCTTCTAGCTCGGACGGGCTACGAGCAGTACTTC TRBJ2-7 TRBV20-1 many .
CASSPEWGRDTEAFF TGCGCCAGCAGCCCTGAGTGGGGACGAGACACTGAAGCTTTCTTT TRBJ1-1 TRBV5-1 . .
CASSRETDTQYF TGTGCCAGCAGTCGCGAGACAGATACGCAGTATTTT TRBJ2-3 TRBV11-1 many .
CSAGRGQSTGELFF TGCAGCGCCGGTCGGGGACAAAGCACCGGGGAGCTGTTTTTT TRBJ2-2 TRBV20-1 . .
CASSLPGDEENTEAFF TGTGCCAGCAGCTTACCAGGGGACGAGGAGAACACTGAAGCTTTCTTT TRBJ1-1 TRBV7-2 once .
CASSLDRDQPQHF TGCGCCAGCAGCTTGGACAGGGACCAGCCCCAGCATTTT TRBJ1-5 TRBV5-1 many .
CASGWGGPVLTF TGTGCCAGCGGTTGGGGCGGACCCGTCCTGACTTTC TRBJ2-6 TRBV27 few .
CASNLDRGSDTQYF TGCGCCAGCAACCTGGACAGGGGATCAGATACGCAGTATTTT TRBJ2-3 TRBV5-1 . TRBD1
CASSVLRTSGASSYEQYF TGTGCCAGCAGCGTCCTAAGGACTAGCGGGGCGAGCTCCTACGAGCAGTACTTC TRBJ2-7 TRBV2 many TRBD2
CASRVLRGGNNEQFF TGTGCCAGCAGGGTCCTGCGCGGGGGGAACAATGAGCAGTTCTTC TRBJ2-1 TRBV2 . TRBD2
CASSADGGAGTDTQYF TGTGCCAGTAGTGCCGACGGGGGGGCCGGCACAGATACGCAGTATTTT TRBJ2-3 TRBV19 . TRBD2
CASSLGETYEQYF TGTGCCAGCAGCTTGGGGGAAACCTACGAGCAGTACTTC TRBJ2-7 TRBV7-6 . .
CATMGATDTQYF TGTGCCACCATGGGGGCGACAGATACGCAGTATTTT TRBJ2-3 TRBV24-1 . .
CASTPTGTGEQFF TGTGCCAGCACCCCAACCGGGACCGGTGAGCAGTTTTTT TRBJ2-2 TRBV6-5 . .
CASSFVTSTDTQYF TGCGCCAGCAGCTTTGTGACTAGCACAGATACGCAGTATTTT TRBJ2-3 TRBV5-1 many .
CASSTGTGGISYNPPLHF TGTGCCAGCAGCACCGGGACAGGGGGTATTTCCTATAATCCACCCCTCCACTTT TRBJ1-6 TRBV25-1 few TRBD1
CASSSAYEGGEQYF TGTGCCAGCTCATCCGCATATGAAGGTGGCGAGCAGTACTTC TRBJ2-7 TRBV18 many .
CSAATSGRSYNEQFF TGCAGCGCCGCGACTAGCGGGAGGTCCTACAATGAGCAGTTCTTC TRBJ2-1 TRBV29-1 once TRBD2
CSAPGQGWDEQFF TGCAGTGCCCCCGGACAGGGTTGGGATGAGCAGTTCTTC TRBJ2-1 TRBV20-1 . TRBD1
CAISESAEQYF TGTGCCATCAGTGAGTCAGCTGAGCAGTACTTC TRBJ2-7 TRBV10-3 . .
CASSPDHAGNTIYF TGTGCCAGCAGTCCGGACCATGCTGGAAACACCATATATTTT TRBJ1-3 TRBV12-3/TRBV12-4 . .
CASSSTSGNTGETQYF TGTGCCAGCAGCTCGACTAGCGGTAACACCGGGGAGACCCAGTACTTC TRBJ2-5 TRBV11-3 . TRBD2
CASSIQRTSGSSYEQYF TGTGCCAGTAGTATTCAGAGGACTAGCGGGAGCTCCTACGAGCAGTACTTC TRBJ2-7 TRBV19 . TRBD2
CASSQVQVMAEAFF TGTGCCAGCAGCCAAGTACAGGTGATGGCTGAAGCTTTCTTT TRBJ1-1 TRBV14 many .